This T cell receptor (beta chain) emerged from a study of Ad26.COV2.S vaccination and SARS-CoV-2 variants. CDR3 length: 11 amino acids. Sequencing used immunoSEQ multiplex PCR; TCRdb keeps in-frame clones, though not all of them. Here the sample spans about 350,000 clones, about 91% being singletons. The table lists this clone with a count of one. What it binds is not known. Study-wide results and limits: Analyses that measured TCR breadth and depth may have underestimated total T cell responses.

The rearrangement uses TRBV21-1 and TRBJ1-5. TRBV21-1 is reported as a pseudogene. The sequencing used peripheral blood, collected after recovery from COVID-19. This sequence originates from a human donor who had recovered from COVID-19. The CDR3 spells CASSMGQPQHF. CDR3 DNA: TGTGCCAGCAGCATGGGACAGCCCCAGCATTTT.